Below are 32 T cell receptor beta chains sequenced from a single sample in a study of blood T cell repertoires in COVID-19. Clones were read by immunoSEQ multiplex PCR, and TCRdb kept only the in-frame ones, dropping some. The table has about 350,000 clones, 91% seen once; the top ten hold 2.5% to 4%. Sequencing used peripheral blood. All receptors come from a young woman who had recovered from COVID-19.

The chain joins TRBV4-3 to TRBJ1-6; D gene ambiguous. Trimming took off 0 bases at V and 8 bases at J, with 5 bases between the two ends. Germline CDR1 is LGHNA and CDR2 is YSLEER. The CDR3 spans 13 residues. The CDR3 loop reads CASSQDPYSPLHF. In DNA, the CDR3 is TGCGCCAGCAGCCAAGACCCGTATTCACCCCTCCACTTT.

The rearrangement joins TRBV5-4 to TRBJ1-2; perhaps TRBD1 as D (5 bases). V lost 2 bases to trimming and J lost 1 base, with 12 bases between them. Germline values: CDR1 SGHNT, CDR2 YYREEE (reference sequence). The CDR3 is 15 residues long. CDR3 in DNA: TGTGCCAGCAGCTTCGTAGACAGAAATAACTATGGCTACACCTTC. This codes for CASSFVDRNNYGYTF.

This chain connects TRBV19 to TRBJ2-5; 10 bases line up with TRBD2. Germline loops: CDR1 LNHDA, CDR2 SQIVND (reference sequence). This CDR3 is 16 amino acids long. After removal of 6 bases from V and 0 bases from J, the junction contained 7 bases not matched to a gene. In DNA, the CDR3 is TGTGCCAGTAGCAAAAGGGGACTAGCGCACCAAGAGACCCAGTACTTC. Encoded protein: CASSKRGLAHQETQYF. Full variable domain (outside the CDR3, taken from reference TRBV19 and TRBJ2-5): DGGITQSPKYLFRKEGQNVTLSCEQNLNHDAMYWYRQDPGQGLRLIYYSQIVNDFQKGDIAEGYSVSREKKESFPLTVTSAQKNPTAFYLCASSKRGLAHQETQYFGPGTRLLVL.

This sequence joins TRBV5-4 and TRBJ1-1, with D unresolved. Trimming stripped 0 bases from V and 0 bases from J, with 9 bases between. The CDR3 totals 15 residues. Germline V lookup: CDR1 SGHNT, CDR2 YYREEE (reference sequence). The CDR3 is CASSLVRNLNTEAFF. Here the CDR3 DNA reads TGTGCCAGCAGCTTGGTCAGAAACCTGAACACTGAAGCTTTCTTT.

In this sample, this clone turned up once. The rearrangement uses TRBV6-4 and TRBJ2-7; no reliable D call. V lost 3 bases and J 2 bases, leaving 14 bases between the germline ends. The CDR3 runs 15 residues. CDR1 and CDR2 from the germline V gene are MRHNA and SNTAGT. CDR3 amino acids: CASSDISWYPYEQYV. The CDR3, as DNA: TGTGCCAGCAGTGATATTAGCTGGTACCCCTACGAGCAGTACGTC.

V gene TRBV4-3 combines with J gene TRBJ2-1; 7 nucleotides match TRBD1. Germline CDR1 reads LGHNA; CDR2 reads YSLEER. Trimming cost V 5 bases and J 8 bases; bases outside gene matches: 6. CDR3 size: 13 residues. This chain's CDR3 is CASSENRGYEQFF. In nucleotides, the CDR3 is TGCGCCAGCAGCGAAAACAGGGGCTATGAGCAGTTCTTC.

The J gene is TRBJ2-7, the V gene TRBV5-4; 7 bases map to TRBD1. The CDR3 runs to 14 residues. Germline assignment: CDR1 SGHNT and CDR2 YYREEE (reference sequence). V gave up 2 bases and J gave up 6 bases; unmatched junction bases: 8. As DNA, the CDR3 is TGTGCCAGCAGCTTTTACAACGCAGGGGGCGAGCAGTACGTC. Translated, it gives CASSFYNAGGEQYV.

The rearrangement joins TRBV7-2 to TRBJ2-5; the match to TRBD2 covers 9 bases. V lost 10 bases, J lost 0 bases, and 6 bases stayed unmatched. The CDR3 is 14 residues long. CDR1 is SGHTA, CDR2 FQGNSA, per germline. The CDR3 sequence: CATGIAGDQETQYF. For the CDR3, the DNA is TGTGCCACGGGGATAGCGGGAGACCAAGAGACCCAGTACTTC.

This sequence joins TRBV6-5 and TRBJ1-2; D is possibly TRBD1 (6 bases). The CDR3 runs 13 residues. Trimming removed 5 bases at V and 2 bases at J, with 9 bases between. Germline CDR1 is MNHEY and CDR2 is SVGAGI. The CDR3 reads CASSTGNNYGYTF. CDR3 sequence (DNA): TGTGCCAGCAGTACAGGGAACAACTATGGCTACACCTTC.

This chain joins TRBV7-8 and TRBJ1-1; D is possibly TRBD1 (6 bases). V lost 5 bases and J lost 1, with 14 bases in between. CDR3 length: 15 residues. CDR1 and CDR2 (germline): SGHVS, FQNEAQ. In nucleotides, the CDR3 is TGTGCCAGCAGCAGATACAGGGTCCCGAACACTGAAGCTTTCTTT. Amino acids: CASSRYRVPNTEAFF.

In DNA form, the CDR3 reads TGTGCTAGTGGTTTGGTACTTTGGGGAGGAGTACCTTTCACTGAAGCTTTCTTT. Protein sequence: CASGLVLWGGVPFTEAFF. The chain is built from TRBV12-5 and TRBJ1-1; no clear D. CDR1 LGHNT and CDR2 FRNRAP come from the germline V gene. The CDR3 spans 18 residues. Trimming cost V 0 bases and J 4 bases, with 21 bases left between them.

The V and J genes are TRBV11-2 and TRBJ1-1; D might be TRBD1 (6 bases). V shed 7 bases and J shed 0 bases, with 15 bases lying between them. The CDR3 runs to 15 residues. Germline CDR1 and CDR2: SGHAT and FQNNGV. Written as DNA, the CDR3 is TGTGCCAGCACATATGGGGGCGTCATGAACACTGAAGCTTTCTTT. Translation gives CASTYGGVMNTEAFF.

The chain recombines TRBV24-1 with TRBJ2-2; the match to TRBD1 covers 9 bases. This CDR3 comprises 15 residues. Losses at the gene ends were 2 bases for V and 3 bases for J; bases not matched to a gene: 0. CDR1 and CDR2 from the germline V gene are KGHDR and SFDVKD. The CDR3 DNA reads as TGTGCCACCAGTGATTGGGACAGGGACACCGGGGAGCTGTTTTTT. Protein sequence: CATSDWDRDTGELFF.

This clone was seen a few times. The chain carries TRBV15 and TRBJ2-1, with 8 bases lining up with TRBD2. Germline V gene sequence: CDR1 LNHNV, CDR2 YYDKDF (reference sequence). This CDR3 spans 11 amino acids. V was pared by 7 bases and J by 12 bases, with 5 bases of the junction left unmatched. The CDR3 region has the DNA TGTGCCACCACGAACGGACTAGCGCAGTTCTTC. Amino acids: CATTNGLAQFF.

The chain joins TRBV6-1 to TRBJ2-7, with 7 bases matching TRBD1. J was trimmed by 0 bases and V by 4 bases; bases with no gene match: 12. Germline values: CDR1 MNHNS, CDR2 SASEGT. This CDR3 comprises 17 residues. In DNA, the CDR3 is TGTGCCAGCAGTGGGCGTCGGACAGGAGCTGTCTCCTACGAGCAGTACGTC. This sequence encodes CASSGRRTGAVSYEQYV.

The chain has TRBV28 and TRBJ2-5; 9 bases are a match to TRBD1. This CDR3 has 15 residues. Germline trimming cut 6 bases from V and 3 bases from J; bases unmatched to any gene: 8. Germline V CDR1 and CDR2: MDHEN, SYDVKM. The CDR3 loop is CASSRAGQGEETQYF. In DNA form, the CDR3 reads TGTGCCAGCAGCCGAGCGGGACAGGGAGAAGAGACCCAGTACTTC.

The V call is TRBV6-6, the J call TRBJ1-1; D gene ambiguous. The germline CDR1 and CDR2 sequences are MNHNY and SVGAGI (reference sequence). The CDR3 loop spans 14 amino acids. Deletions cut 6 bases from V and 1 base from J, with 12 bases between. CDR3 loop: CASRRPTRNTEAFF. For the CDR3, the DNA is TGTGCCAGCAGACGCCCCACAAGGAACACTGAAGCTTTCTTT.

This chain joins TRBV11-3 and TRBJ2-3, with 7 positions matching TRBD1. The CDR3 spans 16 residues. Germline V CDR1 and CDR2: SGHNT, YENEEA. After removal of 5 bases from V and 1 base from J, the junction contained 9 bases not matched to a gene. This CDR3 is CASSTRQGGGTDTQYF. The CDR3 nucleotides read TGTGCCAGCAGCACCCGACAGGGTGGGGGCACAGATACGCAGTATTTT.

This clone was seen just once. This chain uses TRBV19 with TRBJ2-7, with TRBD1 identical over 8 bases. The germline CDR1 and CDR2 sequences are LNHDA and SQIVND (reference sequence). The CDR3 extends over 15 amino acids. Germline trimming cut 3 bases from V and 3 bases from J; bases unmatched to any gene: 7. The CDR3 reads CASSIDGTGHYEQYV. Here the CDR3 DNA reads TGTGCCAGTAGTATTGACGGGACAGGTCACTACGAGCAGTACGTC.

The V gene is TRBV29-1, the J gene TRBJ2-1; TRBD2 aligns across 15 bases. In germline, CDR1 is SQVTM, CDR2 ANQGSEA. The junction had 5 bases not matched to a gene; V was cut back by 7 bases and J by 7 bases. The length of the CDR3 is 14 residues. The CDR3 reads CSARTSGRVNEQFF. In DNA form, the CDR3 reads TGCAGCGCTCGGACTAGCGGGAGGGTTAATGAGCAGTTCTTC.

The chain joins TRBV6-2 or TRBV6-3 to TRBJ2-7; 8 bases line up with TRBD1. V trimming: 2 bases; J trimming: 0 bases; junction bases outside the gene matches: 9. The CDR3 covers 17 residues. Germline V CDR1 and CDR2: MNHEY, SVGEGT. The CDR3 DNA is TGTGCCAGCAGTTACGCCGGGACAGGATGGCACTCCTACGAGCAGTACGTC. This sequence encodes CASSYAGTGWHSYEQYV.

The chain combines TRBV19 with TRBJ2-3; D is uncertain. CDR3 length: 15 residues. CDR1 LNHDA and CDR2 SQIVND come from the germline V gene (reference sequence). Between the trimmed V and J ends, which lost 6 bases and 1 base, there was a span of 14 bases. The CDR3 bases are TGTGCCAGTAGACTCCGTTTCCCTGGCACAGATACGCAGTATTTT. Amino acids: CASRLRFPGTDTQYF.

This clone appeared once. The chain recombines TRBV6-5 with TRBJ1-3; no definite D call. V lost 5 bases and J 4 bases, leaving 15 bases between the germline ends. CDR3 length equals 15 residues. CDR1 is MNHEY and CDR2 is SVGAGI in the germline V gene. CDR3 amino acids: CASSRLGPTGNTIYF. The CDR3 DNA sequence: TGTGCCAGCAGTCGCCTTGGCCCCACCGGAAACACCATATATTTT.

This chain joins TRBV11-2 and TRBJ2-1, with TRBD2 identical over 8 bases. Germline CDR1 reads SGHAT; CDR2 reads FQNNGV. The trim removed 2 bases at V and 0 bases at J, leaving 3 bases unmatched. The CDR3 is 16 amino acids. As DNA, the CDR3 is TGTGCCAGCAGCTTATTAGGGACTAGCTCCTACAATGAGCAGTTCTTC. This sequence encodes CASSLLGTSSYNEQFF.

In DNA, the CDR3 is TGTGCCAGCAGCCAAGCCGGGGGGCGAGCAGAGCAGTTCTTC. Its protein is CASSQAGGRAEQFF. The rearrangement links TRBV14 to TRBJ2-1, with D perhaps matching TRBD2 (7 bases). The CDR3 covers 14 residues. Germline V gives CDR1 SGHDN, CDR2 FVKESK. V lost 1 base, J lost 10 bases, and 14 bases lay in between.

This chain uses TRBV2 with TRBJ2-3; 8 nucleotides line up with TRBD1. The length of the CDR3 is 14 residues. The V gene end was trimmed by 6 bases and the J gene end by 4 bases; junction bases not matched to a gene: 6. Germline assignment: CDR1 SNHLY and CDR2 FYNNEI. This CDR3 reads CASSRDRSADTQYF. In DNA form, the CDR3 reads TGTGCCAGCAGCCGGGACAGGAGCGCAGATACGCAGTATTTT.

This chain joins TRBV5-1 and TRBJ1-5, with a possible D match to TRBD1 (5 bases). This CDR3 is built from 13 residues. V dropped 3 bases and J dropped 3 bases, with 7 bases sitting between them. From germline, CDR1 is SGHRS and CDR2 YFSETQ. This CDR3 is CASSSGNNQPQHF. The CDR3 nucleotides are TGCGCCAGCAGCTCAGGGAACAATCAGCCCCAGCATTTT.

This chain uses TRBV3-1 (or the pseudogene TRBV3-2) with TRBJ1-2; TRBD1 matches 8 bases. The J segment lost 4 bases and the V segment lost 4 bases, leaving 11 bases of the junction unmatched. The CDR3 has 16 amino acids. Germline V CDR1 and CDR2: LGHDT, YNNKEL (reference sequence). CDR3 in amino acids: CASSRLTGGEGYGYTF. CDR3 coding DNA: TGTGCCAGCAGCCGACTCACAGGGGGGGAAGGCTATGGCTACACCTTC.

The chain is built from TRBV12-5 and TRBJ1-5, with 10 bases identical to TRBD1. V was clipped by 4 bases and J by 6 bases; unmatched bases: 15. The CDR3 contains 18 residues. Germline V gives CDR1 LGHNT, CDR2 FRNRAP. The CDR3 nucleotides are TGTGCTAGTGGTTCCCCGCGAGAAGGGACAGGGGAGAGTCAGCCCCAGCATTTT. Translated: CASGSPREGTGESQPQHF.

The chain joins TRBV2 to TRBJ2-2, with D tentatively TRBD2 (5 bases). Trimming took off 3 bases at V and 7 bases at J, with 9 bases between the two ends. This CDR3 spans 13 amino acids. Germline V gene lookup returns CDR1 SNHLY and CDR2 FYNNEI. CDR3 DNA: TGTGCCAGCAGTGATCATGCGGGCGGGGAGCTGTTTTTT. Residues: CASSDHAGGELFF.

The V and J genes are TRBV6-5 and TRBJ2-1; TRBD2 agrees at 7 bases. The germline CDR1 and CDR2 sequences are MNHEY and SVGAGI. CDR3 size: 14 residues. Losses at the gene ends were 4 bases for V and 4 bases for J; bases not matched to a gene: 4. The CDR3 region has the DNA TGTGCCAGCAGTTCCCGGGACTATTACAATGAGCAGTTCTTC. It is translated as CASSSRDYYNEQFF.

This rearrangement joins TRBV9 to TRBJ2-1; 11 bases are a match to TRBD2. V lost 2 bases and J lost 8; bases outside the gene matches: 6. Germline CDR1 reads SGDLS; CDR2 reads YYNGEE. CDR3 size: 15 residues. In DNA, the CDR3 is TGTGCCAGCAGCGTTATAGCGGGAGGGGGTTATGAGCAGTTCTTC. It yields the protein CASSVIAGGGYEQFF.